This T cell receptor beta chain stems from a study of CD8 T cells in ankylosing spondylitis. Study-wide points: Seven to nine highly homologous variants formed a TCR beta motif that appeared characteristic of ankylosing spondylitis blood.

TCRdb reprocessed the 5' RACE reads via MiXCR and lists one record per CDR3 protein. The top ten clones hold approximately 7% of a sample with about 540,000 distinct CDR3 sequences, 10% to 15% of them seen once. This CDR3 region has 16 residues. Trimming cost V 3 bases and J 0 bases, with 12 bases left between them. Germline lookup yields CDR1 MGHDK and CDR2 SYGVNS. Note on this clonotype: Its specificity is not known.

The chain has TRBV25-1 and TRBJ2-1; tentative D call: TRBD2 (6 bases). Sequences were obtained from blood, either unsorted or a sorted T cell fraction (not recorded which). The receptor was derived from a male donor with ankylosing spondylitis. The CDR3 DNA reads TGTGCCAGCAGTGACGGCGGGACCCGCTCCTACAATGAGCAGTTCTTC. Protein: CASSDGGTRSYNEQFF.